A single T cell receptor beta chain is shown here with its context. Its antigen is as yet unknown. This sample was taken from a study of T cells expressing NK-cell markers. Study-level information: From sorted CD3+CD56+NKG2C+, CD3+CD56+NKG2C- and CD3+CD56-NKG2C+ T cells came the TCR beta repertoires. Just one sequenced donor of eight was HCMV-seronegative, while seven were seropositive. Study-level findings and limits: The share of CD8+ T cells held by dominant NKG2C+ clonotypes was 1.0-7.0% in roughly 6 donors. Topping the CD3+CD56-NKG2C+ fraction as well were these clonotypes, in a few donors.

Germline loops: CDR1 SGDLS, CDR2 YYNGEE. The CDR3 spans 15 residues. Using the 5' RACE reads, TCRdb records one entry per CDR3 protein without DNA. This table holds approximately 460,000 distinct CDR3 sequences. The V call is TRBV9, the J call TRBJ2-3; the D gene TCRdb calls, TRBD2, cannot be checked with no DNA. The receptor comes from a woman between 18 and 75 years old in good health. The sequenced sample consisted of blood T cells: a sorted CD56 or NKG2C T cell subset, CD4+ or CD8+ T cells, or bulk PBMC T cells (not recorded which). The CDR3 sequence is CASSALAGETDTQYF.